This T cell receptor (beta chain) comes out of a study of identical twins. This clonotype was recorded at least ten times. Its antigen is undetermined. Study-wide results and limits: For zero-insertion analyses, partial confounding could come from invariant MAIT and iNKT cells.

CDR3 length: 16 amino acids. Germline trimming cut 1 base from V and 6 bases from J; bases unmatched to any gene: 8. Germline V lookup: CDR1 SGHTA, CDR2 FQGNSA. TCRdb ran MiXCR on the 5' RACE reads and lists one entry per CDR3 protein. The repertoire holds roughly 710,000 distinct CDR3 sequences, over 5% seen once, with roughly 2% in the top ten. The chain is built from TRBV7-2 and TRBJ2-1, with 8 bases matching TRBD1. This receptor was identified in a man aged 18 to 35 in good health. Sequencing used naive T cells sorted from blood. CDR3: CASSLDRGRMRNEQFF. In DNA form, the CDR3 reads TGTGCCAGCAGCTTAGACAGGGGGAGGATGCGCAATGAGCAGTTCTTC.